These 20 T cell receptor beta chains share one sample of origin, sequenced in a study of CD8 T cells in ankylosing spondylitis. MiXCR, applied by TCRdb to the 5' RACE reads, yields one record per CDR3 protein. The table lists about 130,000 distinct CDR3 sequences, around 7.9% of them singletons. Specimen: blood, either unsorted or a sorted T cell fraction (not recorded which). Receptors were obtained from a female donor with ankylosing spondylitis or in good health (not recorded which).

This clonotype has a count of ten or more. The V and J genes are TRBV29-1 and TRBJ1-1; D unresolved. The germline gives CDR1 SQVTM, CDR2 ANQGSEA. The CDR3 covers 13 residues. V lost 8 bases and J lost 2, with 15 bases in between. The CDR3 DNA reads TGCAGCTCCTCCGGCCTGGGCAACACTGAAGCTTTCTTT. As protein: CSSSGLGNTEAFF.

The rearrangement uses TRBV18 and TRBJ1-2; perhaps TRBD1 as D (5 bases). Deletions cut 2 bases from V and 4 bases from J, with 11 bases between. CDR3 size: 14 residues. Germline V gene sequence: CDR1 KGHSH, CDR2 LQKENI. CDR3 DNA: TGTGCCAGCTCACCAATTGGACAAGTCTATGGCTACACCTTC. As protein: CASSPIGQVYGYTF.

Of note for this clonotype: Given the absence of the conserved phenylalanine or tryptophan at the CDR3 end, a read error is likely. The rearrangement joins TRBV28 to TRBJ1-5; D might be TRBD1 (5 bases). The CDR3 extends over 14 amino acids. Germline V gene data show CDR1 as MDHEN and CDR2 as SYDVKM. Trimming removed 10 bases at V and 7 bases at J, with 20 bases between. DNA of the CDR3: TGTGCCATGGGCCCCGGGGACCTCGGCCAGCCCCAGCATTGT. This translates into CAMGPGDLGQPQHC.

Many counts were recorded for this clonotype. CDR3: CSAITGQGRNQPQHF. In nucleotides, the CDR3 is TGCAGTGCTATTACCGGACAGGGCCGCAATCAGCCCCAGCATTTT. The J gene is TRBJ1-5, the V gene TRBV20-1; 8 bases match TRBD1. Per germline, CDR1 DFQATT and CDR2 SNEGSKA (reference sequence). After removal of 4 bases from V and 2 bases from J, the junction contained 7 bases not matched to a gene. The CDR3 covers 15 residues.

In its sample, this clonotype was seen many times. V usage is TRBV15 and J usage is TRBJ2-7, with D perhaps assigned TRBD1 or TRBD2 (7 bases each). V was cut by 6 bases and J by 6 bases, with 24 bases left in between. CDR1 LNHNV and CDR2 YYDKDF come from the germline V gene (reference sequence). The CDR3 extends over 16 amino acids. DNA of the CDR3: TGTGCCACCAGTCCGGTCAGGGGGGGGCGCTTGGCCGAGCAGTACTTC. Translated, it gives CATSPVRGGRLAEQYF.

This clonotype was seen many times. This chain uses TRBV12-3 or TRBV12-4 with TRBJ2-1, with D tentatively TRBD2 (6 bases). V was trimmed by 3 bases and J by 7 bases, leaving 19 bases between them. CDR3 length: 16 amino acids. CDR3: CASSFAGNRAGNEQFF. The CDR3 DNA is TGTGCCAGCAGTTTCGCGGGGAACCGGGCGGGAAATGAGCAGTTCTTC.

This clonotype was counted at least ten times. The V call is TRBV12-3 or TRBV12-4, the J call TRBJ2-7; 10 bases agree with TRBD1. The ends lost 6 bases at V and 3 bases at J; junction bases unmatched: 8. This CDR3 has 15 residues. CDR3 protein: CASRHGQGEGYEQYF. In DNA form, the CDR3 reads TGTGCCAGCAGGCACGGACAGGGGGAGGGCTACGAGCAGTACTTC.

This clonotype has ten or more counts. The rearrangement joins TRBV3-1 to TRBJ1-1; the D gene is possibly TRBD1 (5 bases). Germline CDR1 and CDR2: LGHDT and YNNKEL (reference sequence). The CDR3 length is 14 residues. Trimming shortened V by 6 bases and J by 4 bases, and 15 bases separated the two germline ends. CDR3 bases: TGTGCCAGCAGGACGGACATTGTCGGCACTGAAGCTTTCTTT. Protein: CASRTDIVGTEAFF.

This clonotype was counted at least ten times. The chain couples TRBV5-1 to TRBJ1-2; 7 bases agree with TRBD1. Trimming removed 0 bases from V and 7 bases from J; junction bases left unmatched: 3. Germline CDR1 is SGHRS and CDR2 is YFSETQ. This CDR3 comprises 13 residues. The CDR3: CASSLATGVGYTF. The DNA for the CDR3 is TGCGCCAGCAGCTTGGCAACAGGGGTTGGCTACACCTTC.

The chain joins TRBV19 to TRBJ2-3, with D maybe TRBD2 (6 bases). Deletions cut 7 bases from V and 5 bases from J, with 10 bases between. The CDR3 has 12 residues. Looked up from germline, CDR1 is LNHDA and CDR2 is SQIVND (reference sequence). The CDR3 region is CASMTEGDTQYF. DNA for the CDR3: TGTGCCAGTATGACGGAGGGAGATACGCAGTATTTT.

This clonotype showed up many times. The chain has TRBV12-3 or TRBV12-4 and TRBJ2-1, with D tentatively TRBD2 (7 bases). Trimming stripped 7 bases from V and 8 bases from J, with 15 bases between. The CDR3 is 13 amino acids. CDR3 nucleotides: TGTGCCAGCACCCTAGGGGGGGGCGATGAGCAGTTCTTC. It translates to CASTLGGGDEQFF.

This clonotype has ten or more counts. The V and J genes are TRBV20-1 and TRBJ1-5; D gene unclear. Germline V gene lookup returns CDR1 DFQATT and CDR2 SNEGSKA (reference sequence). The CDR3 spans 15 residues. The V end lost 5 bases, the J end lost 4 bases, and 18 bases lay between the germline ends. The CDR3 region has the DNA TGCAGTGCTGGGATAGGGTCGGGGAGGAATCAGCCCCAGCATTTT. This codes for CSAGIGSGRNQPQHF.

This clonotype has at least ten counts. The CDR3 nucleotides read TGTGCCAGCAGTGGATTGACAGGGATGGGCAATCAGCCCCAGCATTTT. Its protein is CASSGLTGMGNQPQHF. This rearrangement joins TRBV6-1 to TRBJ1-5, with 7 bases fitting TRBD1. The germline V gene encodes CDR1 MNHNS and CDR2 SASEGT. The CDR3 covers 16 residues. The J segment lost 2 bases and the V segment lost 4 bases, leaving 8 bases of the junction unmatched.

This clonotype occurred many times. The chain combines TRBV24-1 with TRBJ2-3; no definite D call. Germline V gene sequence: CDR1 KGHDR, CDR2 SFDVKD. V lost 4 bases and J 2 bases, leaving 6 bases between the germline ends. CDR3 length: 13 residues. This CDR3 is CATSEPTTDTQYF. As DNA, the CDR3 is TGTGCCACCAGTGAGCCTACCACAGATACGCAGTATTTT.

This clonotype occurred many times. V is TRBV7-9 and J is TRBJ2-3; D gene ambiguous. The CDR3 loop spans 16 amino acids. Germline V gene data show CDR1 as SEHNR and CDR2 as FQNEAQ (reference sequence). V was pared by 0 bases and J by 4 bases, with 14 bases between. CDR3 coding DNA: TGTGCCAGCAGCTTAGCCCGCACTTTGGGGTCAGATACGCAGTATTTT. Its protein product is CASSLARTLGSDTQYF. Together with reference TRBV7-9 and TRBJ2-3, the CDR3 gives the full variable domain: DTGVSQNPRHKITKRGQNVTFRCDPISEHNRLYWYRQTLGQGPEFLTYFQNEAQLEKSRLLSDRFSAERPKGSFSTLEIQRTEQGDSAMYLCASSLARTLGSDTQYFGPGTRLTVL.

This clonotype was seen repeatedly, ten times or more. This rearrangement joins TRBV25-1 to TRBJ2-7; TRBD1 agrees at 10 bases. This CDR3 is built from 13 residues. Germline V gene data show CDR1 as MGHDK and CDR2 as SYGVNS. The J segment lost 4 bases and the V segment lost 6 bases, leaving 3 bases of the junction unmatched. The CDR3 DNA is TGTGCCAGCAGCGGGACAGGGGTATACGAGCAGTACTTC. Translating gives CASSGTGVYEQYF.

The table lists this clonotype with many counts. V usage is TRBV6-1 and J usage is TRBJ2-7, with 7 bases aligning to TRBD1. The CDR3 sequence is 16 residues long. With 2 bases clipped from V and 3 bases from J, the junction kept 10 bases outside the gene matches. Germline assignment: CDR1 MNHNS and CDR2 SASEGT. The CDR3 loop reads CASSELDRVRDYEQYF. In DNA form, the CDR3 reads TGTGCCAGCAGTGAACTAGACAGGGTGAGAGACTACGAGCAGTACTTC.

This clonotype came up many times. The chain carries TRBV3-1 and TRBJ1-2; the D gene is possibly TRBD1 (5 bases). The germline V gene encodes CDR1 LGHDT and CDR2 YNNKEL (reference sequence). V lost 1 base and J 6 bases, leaving 15 bases between the germline ends. This CDR3 spans 15 amino acids. CDR3 bases: TGTGCCAGCAGCCAAGTCGACGCGGGGACCCATGGCTACACCTTC. Translation gives CASSQVDAGTHGYTF.

As concerns this clonotype: Since a much larger clone is just one base distant, this may be a read error. J is TRBJ1-2 and V is TRBV12-3 or TRBV12-4, with 9 bases lining up with TRBD1. This CDR3 comprises 15 residues. This chain's CDR3 is CTSSVGTGKGYGYTF. CDR3 coding DNA: TGTACCAGCAGCGTCGGGACAGGGAAAGGCTATGGCTACACCTTC.

In its sample, this clonotype was seen many times. V gene TRBV20-1 combines with J gene TRBJ1-2; no reliable D call. Germline CDR1 is DFQATT and CDR2 is SNEGSKA (reference sequence). V lost 5 bases and J 4 bases, leaving 8 bases between the germline ends. This CDR3 comprises 11 residues. Written as DNA, the CDR3 is TGCAGTGCTTGGTTTGGCTATGGCTACACCTTC. Translation gives CSAWFGYGYTF.